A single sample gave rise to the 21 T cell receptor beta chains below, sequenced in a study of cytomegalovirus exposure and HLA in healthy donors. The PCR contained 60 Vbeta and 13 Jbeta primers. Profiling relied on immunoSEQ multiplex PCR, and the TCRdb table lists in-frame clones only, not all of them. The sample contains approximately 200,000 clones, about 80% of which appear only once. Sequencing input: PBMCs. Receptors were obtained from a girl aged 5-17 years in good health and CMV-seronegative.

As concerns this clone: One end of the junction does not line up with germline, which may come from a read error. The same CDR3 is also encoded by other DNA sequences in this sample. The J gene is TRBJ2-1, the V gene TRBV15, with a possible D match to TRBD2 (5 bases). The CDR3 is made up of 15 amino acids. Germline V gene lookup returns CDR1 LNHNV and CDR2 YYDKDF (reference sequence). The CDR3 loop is CATSTELGSYNEQFF. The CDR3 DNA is TGCGCCACCAGCACTGAACTAGGGTCCTACAATGAGCAGTTCTTC. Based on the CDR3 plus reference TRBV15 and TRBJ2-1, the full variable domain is DAMVIQNPRYQVTQFGKPVTLSCSQTLNHNVMYWYQQKSSQAPKLLFHYYDKDFNNEADTPDNFQSRRPNTSFCFLDIRSPGLGDTAMYLCATSTELGSYNEQFFGPGTRLTVL.

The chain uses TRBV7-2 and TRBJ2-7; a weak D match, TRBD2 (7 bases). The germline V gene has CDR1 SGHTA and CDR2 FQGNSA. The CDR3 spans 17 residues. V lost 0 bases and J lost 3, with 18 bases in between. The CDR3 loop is CASSLAKGGGADYEQYF. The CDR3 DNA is TGTGCCAGCAGCTTAGCGAAAGGGGGGGGCGCGGACTACGAGCAGTACTTC. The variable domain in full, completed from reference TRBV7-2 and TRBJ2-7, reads GAGVSQSPSNKVTEKGKDVELRCDPISGHTALYWYRQSLGQGLEFLIYFQGNSAPDKSGLPSDRFSAERTGGSVSTLTIQRTQQEDSAVYLCASSLAKGGGADYEQYFGPGTRLTVT.

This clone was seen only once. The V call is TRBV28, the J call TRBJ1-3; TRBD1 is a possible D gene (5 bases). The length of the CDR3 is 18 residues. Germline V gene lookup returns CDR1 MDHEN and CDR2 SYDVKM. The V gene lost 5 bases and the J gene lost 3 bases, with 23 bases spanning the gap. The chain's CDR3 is CASSPNLGVSLGGNTIYF. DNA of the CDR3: TGTGCCAGCAGTCCTAACCTAGGGGTTTCGCTTGGTGGAAACACCATATATTTT.

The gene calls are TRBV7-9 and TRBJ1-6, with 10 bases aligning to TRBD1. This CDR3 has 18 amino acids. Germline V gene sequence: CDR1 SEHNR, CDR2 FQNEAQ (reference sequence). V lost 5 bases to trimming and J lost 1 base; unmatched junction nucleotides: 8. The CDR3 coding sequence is TGTGCCAGCAGCCTGAGACAGGGGGCTACGTCCTATAATTCACCCCTCCACTTT. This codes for CASSLRQGATSYNSPLHF.

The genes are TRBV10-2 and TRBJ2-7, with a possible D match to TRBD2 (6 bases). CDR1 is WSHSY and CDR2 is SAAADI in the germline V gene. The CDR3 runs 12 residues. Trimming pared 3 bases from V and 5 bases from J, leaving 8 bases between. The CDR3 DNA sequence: TGCGCCAGCAGTGACCCGGGGGACGAGCAGTACTTC. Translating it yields CASSDPGDEQYF.

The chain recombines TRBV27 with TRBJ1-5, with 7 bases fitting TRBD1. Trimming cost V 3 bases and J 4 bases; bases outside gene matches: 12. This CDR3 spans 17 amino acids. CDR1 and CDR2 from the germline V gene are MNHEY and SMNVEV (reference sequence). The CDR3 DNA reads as TGTGCCAGCAGTTTGCGACGACAGGGAAGAACAAATCAGCCCCAGCATTTT. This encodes CASSLRRQGRTNQPQHF.

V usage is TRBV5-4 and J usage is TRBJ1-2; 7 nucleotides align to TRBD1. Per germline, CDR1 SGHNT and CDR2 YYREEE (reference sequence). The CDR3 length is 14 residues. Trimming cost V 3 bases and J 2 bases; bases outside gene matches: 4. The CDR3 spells CASSSGQANYGYTF. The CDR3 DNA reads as TGTGCCAGCAGCTCCGGACAGGCGAACTATGGCTACACCTTC.

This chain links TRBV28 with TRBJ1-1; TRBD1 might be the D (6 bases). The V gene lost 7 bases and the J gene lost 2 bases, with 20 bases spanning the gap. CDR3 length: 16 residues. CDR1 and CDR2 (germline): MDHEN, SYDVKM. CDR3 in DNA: TGTGCCAGCACCCCCCCCCGGGGGGCGACAAACACTGAAGCTTTCTTT. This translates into CASTPPRGATNTEAFF.

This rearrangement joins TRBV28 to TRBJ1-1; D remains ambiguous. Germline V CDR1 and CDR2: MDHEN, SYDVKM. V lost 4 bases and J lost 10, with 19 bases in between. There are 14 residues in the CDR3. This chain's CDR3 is CASSSYPRSGGAFF. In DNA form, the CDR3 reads TGTGCCAGCAGTTCGTATCCGAGGTCTGGCGGAGCTTTCTTT. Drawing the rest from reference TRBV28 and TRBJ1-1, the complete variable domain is DVKVTQSSRYLVKRTGEKVFLECVQDMDHENMFWYRQDPGLGLRLIYFSYDVKMKEKGDIPEGYSVSREKKERFSLILESASTNQTSMYLCASSSYPRSGGAFFGQGTRLTVV.

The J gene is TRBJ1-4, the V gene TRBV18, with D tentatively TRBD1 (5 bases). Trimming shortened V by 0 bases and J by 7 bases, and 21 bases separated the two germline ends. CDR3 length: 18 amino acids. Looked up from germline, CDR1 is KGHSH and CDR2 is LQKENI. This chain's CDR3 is CASSPPSPLGAGIEKLFF. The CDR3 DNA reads TGTGCCAGCTCACCACCAAGCCCTCTCGGGGCGGGAATTGAAAAACTGTTTTTT.

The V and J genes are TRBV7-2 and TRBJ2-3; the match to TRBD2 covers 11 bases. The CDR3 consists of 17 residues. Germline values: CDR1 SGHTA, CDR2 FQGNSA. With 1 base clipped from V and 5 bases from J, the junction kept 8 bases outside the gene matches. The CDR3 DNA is TGTGCCAGCAGCTTAGGAACCCTAGCGGGGGGATTAGATACGCAGTATTTT. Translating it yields CASSLGTLAGGLDTQYF. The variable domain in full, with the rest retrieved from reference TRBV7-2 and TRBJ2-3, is GAGVSQSPSNKVTEKGKDVELRCDPISGHTALYWYRQSLGQGLEFLIYFQGNSAPDKSGLPSDRFSAERTGGSVSTLTIQRTQQEDSAVYLCASSLGTLAGGLDTQYFGPGTRLTVL.

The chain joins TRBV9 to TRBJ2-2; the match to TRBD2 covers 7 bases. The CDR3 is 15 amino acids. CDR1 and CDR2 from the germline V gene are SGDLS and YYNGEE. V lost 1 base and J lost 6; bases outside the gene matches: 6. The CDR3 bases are TGTGCCAGCAGCGTATTGGCAGGGAGGGCCGGGGAGCTGTTTTTT. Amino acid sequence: CASSVLAGRAGELFF.

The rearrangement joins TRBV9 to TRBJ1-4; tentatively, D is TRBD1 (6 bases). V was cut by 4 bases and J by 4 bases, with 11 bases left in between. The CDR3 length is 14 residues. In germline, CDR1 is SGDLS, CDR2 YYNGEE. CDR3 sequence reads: CASSRDIGNEKLFF. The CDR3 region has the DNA TGTGCCAGCAGCCGGGACATCGGTAATGAAAAACTGTTTTTT. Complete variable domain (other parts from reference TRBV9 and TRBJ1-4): DSGVTQTPKHLITATGQRVTLRCSPRSGDLSVYWYQQSLDQGLQFLIQYYNGEERAKGNILERFSAQQFPDLHSELNLSSLELGDSALYFCASSRDIGNEKLFFGSGTQLSVL.

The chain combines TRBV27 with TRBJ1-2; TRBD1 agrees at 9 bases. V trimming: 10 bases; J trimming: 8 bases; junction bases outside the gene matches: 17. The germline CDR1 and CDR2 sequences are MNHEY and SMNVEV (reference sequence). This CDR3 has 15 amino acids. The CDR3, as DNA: TGTGCCACCTTTTCTTCTCTGGGACAGGGAAGGGGCTACACCTTC. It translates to CATFSSLGQGRGYTF.

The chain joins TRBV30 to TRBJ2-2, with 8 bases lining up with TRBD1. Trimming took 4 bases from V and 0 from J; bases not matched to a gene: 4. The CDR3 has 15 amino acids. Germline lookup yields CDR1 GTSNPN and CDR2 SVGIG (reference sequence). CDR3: CAWKARGPNTGELFF. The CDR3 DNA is TGTGCCTGGAAGGCCAGGGGGCCGAACACCGGGGAGCTGTTTTTT.

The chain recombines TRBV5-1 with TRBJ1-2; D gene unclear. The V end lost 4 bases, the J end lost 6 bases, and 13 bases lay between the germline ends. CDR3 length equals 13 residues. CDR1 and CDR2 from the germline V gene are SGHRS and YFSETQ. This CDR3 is CASSHRTGDGYTF. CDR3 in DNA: TGCGCCAGCAGCCACAGAACGGGAGATGGCTACACCTTC.

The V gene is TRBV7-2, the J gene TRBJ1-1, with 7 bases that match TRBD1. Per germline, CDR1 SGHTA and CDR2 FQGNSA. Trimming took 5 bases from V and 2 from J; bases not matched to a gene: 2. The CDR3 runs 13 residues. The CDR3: CASSRDRNTEAFF. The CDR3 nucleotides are TGTGCCAGCAGCCGGGACAGAAACACTGAAGCTTTCTTT.

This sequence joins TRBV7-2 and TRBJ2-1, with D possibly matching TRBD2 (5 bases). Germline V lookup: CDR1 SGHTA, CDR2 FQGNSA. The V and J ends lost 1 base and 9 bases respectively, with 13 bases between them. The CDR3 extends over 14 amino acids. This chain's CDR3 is CASSLGGSASEQFF. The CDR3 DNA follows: TGTGCCAGCAGCTTAGGGGGTAGCGCTAGTGAGCAGTTCTTC.

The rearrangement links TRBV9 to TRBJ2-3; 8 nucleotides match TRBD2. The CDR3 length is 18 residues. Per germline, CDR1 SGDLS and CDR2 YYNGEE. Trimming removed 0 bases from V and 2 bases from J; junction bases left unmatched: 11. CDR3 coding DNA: TGTGCCAGCAGCGTAGGTCCAGCGGGAGCGCCCTCCACAGATACGCAGTATTTT. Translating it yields CASSVGPAGAPSTDTQYF.

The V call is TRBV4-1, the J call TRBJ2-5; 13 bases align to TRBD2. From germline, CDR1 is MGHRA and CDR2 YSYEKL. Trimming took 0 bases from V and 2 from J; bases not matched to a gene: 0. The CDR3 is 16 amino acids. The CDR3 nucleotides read TGCGCCAGCAGCCAAGAGACTAGCGGGGGGCAAGAGACCCAGTACTTC. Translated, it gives CASSQETSGGQETQYF.

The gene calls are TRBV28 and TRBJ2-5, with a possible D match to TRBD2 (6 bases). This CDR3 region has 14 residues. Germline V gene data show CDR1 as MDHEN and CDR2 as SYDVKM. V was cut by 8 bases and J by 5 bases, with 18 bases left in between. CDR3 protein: CASLELGGMETQYF. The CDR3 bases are TGTGCCAGCCTCGAACTTGGGGGGATGGAGACCCAGTACTTC. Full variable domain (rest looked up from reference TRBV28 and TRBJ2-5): DVKVTQSSRYLVKRTGEKVFLECVQDMDHENMFWYRQDPGLGLRLIYFSYDVKMKEKGDIPEGYSVSREKKERFSLILESASTNQTSMYLCASLELGGMETQYFGPGTRLLVL.